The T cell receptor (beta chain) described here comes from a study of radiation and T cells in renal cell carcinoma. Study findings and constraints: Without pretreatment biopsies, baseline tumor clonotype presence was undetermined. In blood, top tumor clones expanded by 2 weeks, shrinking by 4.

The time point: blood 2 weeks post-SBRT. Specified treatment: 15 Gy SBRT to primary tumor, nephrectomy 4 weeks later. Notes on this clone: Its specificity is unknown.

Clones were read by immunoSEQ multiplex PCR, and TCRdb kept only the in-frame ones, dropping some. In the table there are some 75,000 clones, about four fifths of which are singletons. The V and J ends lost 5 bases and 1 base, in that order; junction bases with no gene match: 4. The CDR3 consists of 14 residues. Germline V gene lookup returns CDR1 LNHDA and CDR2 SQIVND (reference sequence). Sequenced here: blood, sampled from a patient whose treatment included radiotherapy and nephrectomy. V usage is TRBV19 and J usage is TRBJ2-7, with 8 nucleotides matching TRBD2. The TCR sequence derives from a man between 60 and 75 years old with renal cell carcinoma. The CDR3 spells CASSPGTRSYEQYF. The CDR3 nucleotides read TGTGCCAGTAGTCCTGGGACTAGGTCCTACGAGCAGTACTTC.